This T cell receptor (beta chain) is from a study of identical twins. Of note for this clonotype: No antigen is known for it.

Whole-study findings and limits: The models systematically underestimated how much out-of-frame TCR alpha was shared in monozygotic twins. Researchers reported weaker excess twin sharing in beta out-of-frame sequences. The abundant beta clonotypes from cord blood had fewer insertions, and memory repertoires had none of this.

MiXCR, run by TCRdb on the 5' RACE reads, gives a single entry per CDR3 protein. The data show some 270,000 distinct CDR3 sequences, approximately 8.3% seen once. The same specimen was also included in a second study, on yellow fever vaccine responses in identical twins. As reported in that work: Twins' vaccine T cell responses reportedly seemed partly convergent and partly personalized.

The sequence was collected from a woman in her late teens or twenties in good health. Sequencing used CD8+ T cells sorted from blood.

The CDR3 bases are TGTGCCAGCAGTCTCGAGACAGGGCCCCAACTCCAAGAGACCCAGTACTTC. This codes for CASSLETGPQLQETQYF. V usage is TRBV3-1 and J usage is TRBJ2-5, with TRBD1 matching 7 bases. V lost 6 bases to trimming and J lost 1 base; unmatched junction nucleotides: 14. Germline V gene lookup returns CDR1 LGHDT and CDR2 YNNKEL (reference sequence). The CDR3 length is 17 residues.